Sequencing of this T cell receptor beta chain was carried out in a study of shared clonotypes between healthy human individuals. Repertoires were generated with immunoSEQ multiplex PCR, while TCRdb's copy carries only in-frame clones and drops some. Among roughly 1,000,000 clones listed, 75% to 80% were seen once. Germline lookup yields CDR1 SEHNR and CDR2 FQNEAQ (reference sequence). Trimming cost V 1 base and J 6 bases, with 13 bases left between them. The CDR3 contains 15 residues. The clonotype originates from a man younger than 30 in good health. Some clones in this sample may be carry-over from other donors' samples. Sequencing used memory CD4+ T cells from PBMCs. Subset in this sample: CD45RA-negative fraction. V and J are TRBV7-9 and TRBJ1-5; possible D gene TRBD1, 5 bases. The CDR3 is CASSLEGREAQPQHF. The CDR3 coding sequence is TGTGCCAGCAGCTTAGAAGGCAGGGAAGCTCAGCCCCAGCATTTT.